The clone carrying this T cell receptor beta chain has more than one count but fewer than ten. The antigen is unknown. Germline trimming cut 2 bases from V and 5 bases from J; bases unmatched to any gene: 11. The length of the CDR3 is 17 residues. CDR1 and CDR2 from the germline V gene are SGHTA and FQGNSA. The data were taken from a study of glioma-infiltrating T cells. Study results and limitations: Tissue-blood divergence was below expectation in non-neoplastic patients, above in gliomas.

Using RNA template, CDR3s of TCR alpha and beta were amplified with iRepertoire arm-PCR. For one-step reverse transcription and amplification, 100-400 ng of tissue mRNA or PBMC total RNA was used. A single record per CDR3 protein comes from TCRdb applying MiXCR to the multiplex PCR reads. The sample carries 150,000 to 200,000 distinct CDR3 sequences, about 40% recorded once. The chain links TRBV7-2 to TRBJ1-4; 7 bases fit TRBD1. The TCR sequence derives from a human donor with low-grade glioma or glioblastoma, undergoing nonglioma brain surgery, or in good health (not recorded which). The specimen sequenced was glioma tissue, nonneoplastic brain tissue, or PBMCs (not recorded which). The CDR3 DNA sequence: TGTGCCAGCAGCTTATTGGGACAGCCTCGCAGAAATGAAAAACTGTTTTTT. Its protein product is CASSLLGQPRRNEKLFF.